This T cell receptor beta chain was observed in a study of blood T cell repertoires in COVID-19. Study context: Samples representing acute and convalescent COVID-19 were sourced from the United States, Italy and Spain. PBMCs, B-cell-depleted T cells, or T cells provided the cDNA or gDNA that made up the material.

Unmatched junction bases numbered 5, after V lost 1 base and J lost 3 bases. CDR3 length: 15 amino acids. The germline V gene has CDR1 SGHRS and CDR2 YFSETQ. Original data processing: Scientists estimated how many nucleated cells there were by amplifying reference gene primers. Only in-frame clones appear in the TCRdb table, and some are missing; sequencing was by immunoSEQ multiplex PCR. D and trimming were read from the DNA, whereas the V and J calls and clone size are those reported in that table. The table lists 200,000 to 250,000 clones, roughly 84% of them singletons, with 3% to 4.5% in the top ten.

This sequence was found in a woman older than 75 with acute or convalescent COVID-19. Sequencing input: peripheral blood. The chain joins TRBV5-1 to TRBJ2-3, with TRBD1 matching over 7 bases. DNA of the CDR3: TGCGCCAGCAGCTTGCCCGGGACAGAGACAGATACGCAGTATTTT. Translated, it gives CASSLPGTETDTQYF.